This TCR beta chain was sequenced during a study of early T cells in non-severe SARS-CoV-2 infection. Looking at the study overall: Bulk RNA taken from unsorted whole blood was sequenced, leaving chains unpaired. Overall study results and limits: Anti-spike CD8 responses were favored in VDJdb matching, and private and CD4 specificities were missed.

The ends were cut back, 4 bases at V and 5 bases at J, with 6 bases in the middle. In germline, CDR1 is SEHNR, CDR2 FQNEAQ (reference sequence). The CDR3 extends over 11 amino acids. At least ten counts were recorded for this clonotype. The antigen is not known. The TCR library protocol was used to attach unique molecular identifiers. These identifiers were attached to individual cDNA molecules. TCRdb called the 5' RACE reads again in MiXCR, with one record for every CDR3 protein. The data hold around 70,000 distinct CDR3 sequences, with roughly 10% observed a single time. The chain carries TRBV7-9 and TRBJ2-7; D is undetermined. This clonotype was sampled from an adult who was a healthcare worker with PCR-confirmed SARS-CoV-2 infection or an uninfected control (not recorded which). The sample comprised whole blood. In nucleotides, the CDR3 is TGTGCCAGCAGCTCCGACCACGAGCAGTACTTC. It yields the protein CASSSDHEQYF.